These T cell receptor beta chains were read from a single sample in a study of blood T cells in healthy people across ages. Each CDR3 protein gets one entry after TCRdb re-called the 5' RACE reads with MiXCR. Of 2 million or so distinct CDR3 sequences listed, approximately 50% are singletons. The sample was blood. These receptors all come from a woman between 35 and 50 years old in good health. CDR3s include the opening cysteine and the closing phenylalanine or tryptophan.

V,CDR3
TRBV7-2,CASSLRTATNEKLFF
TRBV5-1,CASSPGDSADTQYF
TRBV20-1,CSAFGGGQASIGYTF
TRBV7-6,CASSATGGNPLIDTQYF
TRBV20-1,CSASEDSMAGYTF
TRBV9,CASSVVLADAQYF
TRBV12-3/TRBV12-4,CASSLVGDETQYF
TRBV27,CASSEGLAGGPGYEQYF
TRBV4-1,CASSQEQNAGRVYGYTF
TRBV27,CASSRPSGSGANVLTF
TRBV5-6,CASSSAGTLGPYEQYF
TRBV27,CASSLVAGSSYEQYF
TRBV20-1,CSATGHRETQYF
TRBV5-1,CASSLKPPGTGLTGELFF
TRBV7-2,CASSSPYPIYGYTF
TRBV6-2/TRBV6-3,CASSTIVGGQYF
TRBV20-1,CNPTSGTETQYF
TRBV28,CAGSRRVRDTEAFF
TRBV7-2,CASSLEQGANQPQHF
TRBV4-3,CASSHLDRGYGYTF
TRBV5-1,CASSPEPHGGGEKLFF
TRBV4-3,CASSQGPQGTQYF
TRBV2,CASSEANYEQYF
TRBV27,CASSLDRGPGEQFF
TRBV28,CASSSVRLAGDSGANVLTF
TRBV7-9,CASSPPVAVDAQYF
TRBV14,CASSQERRKGGRYNEQFF
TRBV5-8,CASSSTGGLLTDTQYF
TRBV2,CASSEAPGTLTKNIQYF
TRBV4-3,CASSQDGSRGASTDTRYF
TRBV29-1,CSVSATQETQYF
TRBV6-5,CASRLGIANYGYTF
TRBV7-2,CASSTTGSLYEQYF
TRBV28,CASSLVGQGLLYNEQFF
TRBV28,CASSLSAGQGAIYGYTF
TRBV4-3,CASSQDRSQAAKNIQYF
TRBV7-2,CASSPRGYGHNEQFF
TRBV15,CATSRDGADRYGYTF
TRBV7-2,CASSSNRGDEQYF
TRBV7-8,CASSLGTSGGLSYEQYF
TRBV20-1,CSARNRDRGLGSYEQYF
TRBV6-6,CASSYRAARYEQYF
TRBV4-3,CASSQDLNVWGAKGANVLTF
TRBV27,CASSLQGAGAVRETQYF
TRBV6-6,CASIPRQTVGDTQYF
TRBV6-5,CASTKAGISTDTQYF
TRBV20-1,CSASLGQGANTEAFF
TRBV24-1,CATSDRTLAGGAYNEQFF
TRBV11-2,CASSLDRTGSSYNEQFF
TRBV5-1,CASSIQVGTVWNEQFF